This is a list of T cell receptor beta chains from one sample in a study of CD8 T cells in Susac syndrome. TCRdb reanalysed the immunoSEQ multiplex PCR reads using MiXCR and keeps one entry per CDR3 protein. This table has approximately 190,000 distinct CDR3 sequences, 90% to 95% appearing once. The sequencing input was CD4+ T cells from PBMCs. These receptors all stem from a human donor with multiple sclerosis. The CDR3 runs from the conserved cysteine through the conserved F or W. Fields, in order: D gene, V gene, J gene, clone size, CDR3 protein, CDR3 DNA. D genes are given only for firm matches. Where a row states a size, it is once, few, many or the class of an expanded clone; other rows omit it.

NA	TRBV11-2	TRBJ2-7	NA	CASSSRVSYEQYF	TGTGCCAGCAGCTCTAGGGTCTCCTACGAGCAGTACTTC
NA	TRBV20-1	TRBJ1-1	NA	CSAQPEGRREAFF	TGCAGTGCACAACCTGAGGGACGCCGCGAAGCTTTCTTT
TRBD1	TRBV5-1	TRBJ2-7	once	CASRPGTGSYEQYF	TGCGCCAGCAGGCCCGGGACAGGGTCCTACGAGCAGTACTTC
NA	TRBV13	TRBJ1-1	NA	CASSLGGGLDAFF	TGTGCCAGCAGCTTAGGCGGAGGACTAGACGCTTTCTTT
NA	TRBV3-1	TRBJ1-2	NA	CASSPDLGDYGYTF	TGTGCCAGCAGCCCTGATCTTGGGGACTATGGCTACACCTTC
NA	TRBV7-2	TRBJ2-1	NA	CASSLTLHEQFF	TGTGCCAGCAGCTTAACCCTCCACGAGCAGTTCTTC
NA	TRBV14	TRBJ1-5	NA	CASSQVTGYNQPQHF	TGTGCCAGCAGCCAAGTAACAGGGTACAATCAGCCCCAGCATTTT
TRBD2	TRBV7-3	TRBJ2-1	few	CASSLGLAAYNEQFF	TGTGCCAGCAGTCTCGGACTAGCGGCCTACAATGAGCAGTTCTTC
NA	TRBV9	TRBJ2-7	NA	CASSVEAQPYEQYF	TGTGCCAGCAGCGTAGAGGCCCAGCCCTACGAGCAGTACTTC
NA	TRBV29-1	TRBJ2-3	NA	CSVNDGAFHTDTQYF	TGCAGCGTCAACGATGGGGCCTTTCATACAGATACGCAGTATTTT
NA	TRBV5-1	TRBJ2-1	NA	CASSLNRDKVQFF	TGCGCCAGCAGCTTGAATAGAGACAAGGTGCAGTTCTTC
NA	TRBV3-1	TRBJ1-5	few	CASSQDRRVQPQHF	TGTGCCAGCAGCCAAGATCGGCGGGTTCAGCCCCAGCATTTT
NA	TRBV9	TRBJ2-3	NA	CASSHSSRGDTQYF	TGTGCCAGCAGCCACAGCAGCAGGGGAGATACGCAGTATTTT
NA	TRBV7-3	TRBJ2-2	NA	CASSLRLGHTGELFF	TGTGCCAGCAGCTTACGGCTGGGGCACACCGGGGAGCTGTTTTTT
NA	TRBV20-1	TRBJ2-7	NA	CSASWQGWEQYF	TGCAGTGCTTCATGGCAGGGGTGGGAGCAGTACTTC
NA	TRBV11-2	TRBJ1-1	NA	CASSSDRNTEAFF	TGTGCCAGCAGCTCGGACCGAAACACTGAAGCTTTCTTT
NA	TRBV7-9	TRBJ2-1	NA	CASSPRDLSYNEQFF	TGTGCCAGCAGCCCCCGGGACCTTTCCTACAATGAGCAGTTCTTC
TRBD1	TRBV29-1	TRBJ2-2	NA	CSAHKAGGRTGELFF	TGCAGCGCTCATAAGGCAGGGGGCCGCACCGGGGAGCTGTTTTTT
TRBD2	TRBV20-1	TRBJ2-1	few	CSAPRLAGGNEQFF	TGCAGTGCTCCTCGCCTAGCGGGGGGGAATGAGCAGTTCTTC
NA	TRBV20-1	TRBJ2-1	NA	CSAGGPYNEQFF	TGCAGTGCTGGCGGTCCCTACAATGAGCAGTTCTTC
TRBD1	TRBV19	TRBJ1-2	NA	CASTPGGGPNYGYTF	TGTGCCAGTACCCCTGGAGGGGGCCCTAACTATGGCTACACCTTC
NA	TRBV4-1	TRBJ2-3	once	CASSQDRGKSTDTQYF	TGCGCCAGCAGCCAAGATCGGGGGAAAAGCACAGATACGCAGTATTTT
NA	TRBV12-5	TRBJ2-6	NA	CASGPLIQSSGANVLTF	TGTGCTAGTGGTCCCCTGATTCAAAGCTCTGGGGCCAACGTCCTGACTTTC
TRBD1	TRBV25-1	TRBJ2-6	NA	CASSAGTVGANVLTF	TGTGCCAGCAGTGCCGGGACAGTCGGGGCCAACGTCCTGACTTTC
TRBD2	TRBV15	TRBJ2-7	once	CATRGELSYEQYF	TGTGCCACTCGGGGGGAGCTATCCTACGAGCAGTACTTC
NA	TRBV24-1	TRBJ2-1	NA	CATSEAGTNWAEQFF	TGTGCCACCAGTGAGGCCGGGACCAACTGGGCTGAGCAGTTCTTC
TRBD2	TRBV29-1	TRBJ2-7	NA	CSVLLAGVAYEQYF	TGCAGCGTTCTTTTGGCGGGAGTGGCCTACGAGCAGTACTTC
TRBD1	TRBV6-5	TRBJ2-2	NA	CASSSGGLNTGELFF	TGTGCCAGTAGTTCAGGGGGCTTGAACACCGGGGAGCTGTTTTTT
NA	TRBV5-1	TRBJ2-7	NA	CASSFGPDEQYF	TGCGCCAGCAGCTTCGGGCCAGACGAGCAGTACTTC
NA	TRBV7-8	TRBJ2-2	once	CASSLVEQYTGELFF	TGTGCCAGCAGCTTAGTTGAACAGTACACCGGGGAGCTGTTTTTT
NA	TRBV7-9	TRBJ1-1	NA	CATQRWQGGTEAFF	TGTGCCACGCAGCGGTGGCAGGGAGGCACTGAAGCTTTCTTT
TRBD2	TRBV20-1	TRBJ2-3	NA	CSAKPMAGRDSTDTQYF	TGCAGCGCAAAACCGATGGCGGGGAGGGATAGCACAGATACGCAGTATTTT
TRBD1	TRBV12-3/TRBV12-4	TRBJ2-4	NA	CASRGTAAAKNIQYF	TGTGCCAGCAGAGGGACAGCCGCAGCCAAAAACATTCAGTACTTC